This T cell receptor (beta chain) is drawn from a study of blood T cell repertoires in COVID-19. This table comes from immunoSEQ multiplex PCR, and its TCRdb copy is limited to in-frame clones, with some not included. The sample holds 50,000 to 65,000 clones, approximately 77% seen once. The sequence was obtained from a woman in her seventies with COVID-19, enrolled during active disease. The sequencing input was peripheral blood.

The CDR3 loop is CASSSGTPNTGELFF. CDR3 bases: TGTGCCAGCAGCTCTGGGACACCGAACACCGGGGAGCTGTTTTTT. The rearrangement uses TRBV5-5 and TRBJ2-2; D might be TRBD1 (6 bases). Germline CDR1 reads SGHKS; CDR2 reads YYEKEE (reference sequence). Trimming took off 3 bases at V and 0 bases at J, with 9 bases between the two ends. This CDR3 has 15 amino acids.